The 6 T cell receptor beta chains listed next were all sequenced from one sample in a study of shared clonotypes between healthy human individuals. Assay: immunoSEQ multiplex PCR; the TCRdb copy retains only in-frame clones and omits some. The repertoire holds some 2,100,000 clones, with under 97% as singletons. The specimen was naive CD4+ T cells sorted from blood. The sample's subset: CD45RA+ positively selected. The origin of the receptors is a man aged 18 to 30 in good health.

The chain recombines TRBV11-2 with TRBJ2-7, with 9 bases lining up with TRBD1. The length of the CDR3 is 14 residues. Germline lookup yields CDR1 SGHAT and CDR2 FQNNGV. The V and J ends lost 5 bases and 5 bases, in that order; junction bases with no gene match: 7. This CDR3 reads CASSPGQGNHEQYF. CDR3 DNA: TGTGCCAGCAGCCCCGGACAGGGGAATCACGAGCAGTACTTC.

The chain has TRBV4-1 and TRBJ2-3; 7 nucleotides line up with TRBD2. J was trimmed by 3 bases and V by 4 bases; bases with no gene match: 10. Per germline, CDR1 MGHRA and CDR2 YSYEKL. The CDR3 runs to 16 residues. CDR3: CASSLRLAERTDTQYF. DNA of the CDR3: TGCGCCAGCAGCCTCCGACTAGCCGAGAGGACAGATACGCAGTATTTT.

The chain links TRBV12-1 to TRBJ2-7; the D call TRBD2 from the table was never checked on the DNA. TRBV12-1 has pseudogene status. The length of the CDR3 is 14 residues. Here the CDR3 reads CASSFDGYLYEQYF. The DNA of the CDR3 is TGTGCCAGCAGCTTTGACGGTTACCTCTACGAGCAGTACTTC.

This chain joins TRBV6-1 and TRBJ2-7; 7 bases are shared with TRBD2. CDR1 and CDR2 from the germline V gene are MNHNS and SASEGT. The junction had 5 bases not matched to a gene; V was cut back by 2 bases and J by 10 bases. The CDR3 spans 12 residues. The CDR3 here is CASSEQWGGQYF. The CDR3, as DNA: TGTGCCAGCAGTGAACAATGGGGGGGACAGTACTTC.

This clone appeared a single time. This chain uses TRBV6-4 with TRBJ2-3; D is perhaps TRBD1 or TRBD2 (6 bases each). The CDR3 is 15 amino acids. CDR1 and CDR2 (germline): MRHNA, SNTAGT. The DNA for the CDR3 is TGTCGACCCAGTGAGGGGGGCCGGTTCACAGATACGCAGTATTTT. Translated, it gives CRPSEGGRFTDTQYF.

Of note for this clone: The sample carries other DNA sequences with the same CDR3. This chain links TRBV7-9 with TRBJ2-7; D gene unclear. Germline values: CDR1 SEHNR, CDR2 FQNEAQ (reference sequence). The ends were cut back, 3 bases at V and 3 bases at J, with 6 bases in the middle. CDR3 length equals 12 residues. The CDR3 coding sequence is TGTGCCAGCAGCTTGGGTAGCTACGAGCAGTACTTC. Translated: CASSLGSYEQYF.